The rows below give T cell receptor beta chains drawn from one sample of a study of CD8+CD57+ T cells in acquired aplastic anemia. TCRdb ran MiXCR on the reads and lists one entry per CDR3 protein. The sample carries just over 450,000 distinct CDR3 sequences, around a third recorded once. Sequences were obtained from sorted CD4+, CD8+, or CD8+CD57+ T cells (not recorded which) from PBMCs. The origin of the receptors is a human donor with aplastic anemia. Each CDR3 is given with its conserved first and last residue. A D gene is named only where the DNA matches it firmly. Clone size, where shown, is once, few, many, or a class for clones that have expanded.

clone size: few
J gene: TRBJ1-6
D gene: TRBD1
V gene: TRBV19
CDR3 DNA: TGTGCCAGCTCCCAGACAGGGCTTGATTCACCCCTCCACTTT
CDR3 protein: CASSQTGLDSPLHF

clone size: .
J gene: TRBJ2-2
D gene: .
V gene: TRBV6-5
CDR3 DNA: TGTGCCAGCAGTTATAAGGCGAACACCGGGGAGCTGTTTTTT
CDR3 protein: CASSYKANTGELFF

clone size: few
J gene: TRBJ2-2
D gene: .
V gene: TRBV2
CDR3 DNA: TGTGCCAGCAGCCAAGTTTGGGGGCGACCCGGGGAGCTGTTTTTT
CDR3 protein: CASSQVWGRPGELFF

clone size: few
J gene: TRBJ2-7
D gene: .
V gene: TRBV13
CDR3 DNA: TGTGCCAGCAGCTTAGCGGGGTTCGCCTACGAGCAGTACTTC
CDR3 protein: CASSLAGFAYEQYF

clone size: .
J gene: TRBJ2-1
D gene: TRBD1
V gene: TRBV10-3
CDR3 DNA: TGTGCCATCAGCTCTCGGAACCGTACAGGGGAGAGAAGGTTTTCCTACAATGAGCAGTTCTTC
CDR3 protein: CAISSRNRTGERRFSYNEQFF

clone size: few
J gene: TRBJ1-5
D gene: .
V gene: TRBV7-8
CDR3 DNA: TGTGCCAGCAGCACCACAAGGGAGCAGCCCCAGCATTTT
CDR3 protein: CASSTTREQPQHF

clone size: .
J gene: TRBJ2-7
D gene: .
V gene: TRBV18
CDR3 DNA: TGTGCCAGCTCGGGGGAGGCAACCTACGAGCAGTACTTC
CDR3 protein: CASSGEATYEQYF

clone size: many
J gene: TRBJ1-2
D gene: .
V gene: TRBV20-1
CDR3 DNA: TGCAGTGCTAGTCAGTACTCCTATGGCTACACCTTC
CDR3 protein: CSASQYSYGYTF

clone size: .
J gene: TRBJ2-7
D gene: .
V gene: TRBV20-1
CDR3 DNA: TGCAGTGCTAGAGGGACGATCGTGCCCTACGAGCAGTACTTC
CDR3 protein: CSARGTIVPYEQYF

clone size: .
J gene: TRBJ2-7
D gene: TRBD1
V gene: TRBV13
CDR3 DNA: TGTGCCAGCAGCATAGGGGTCGGACAGGGGGCCGAGCAGTACTTC
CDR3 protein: CASSIGVGQGAEQYF

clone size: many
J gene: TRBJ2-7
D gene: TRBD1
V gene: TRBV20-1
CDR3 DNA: TGCAGTGCTACAGGGACAGGGAGCTACGAGCAGTACTTC
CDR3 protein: CSATGTGSYEQYF

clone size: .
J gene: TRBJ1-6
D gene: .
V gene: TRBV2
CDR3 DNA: TGTGCCAGCCTGGGGGAGGGATCACCCCTCCACTTT
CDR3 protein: CASLGEGSPLHF

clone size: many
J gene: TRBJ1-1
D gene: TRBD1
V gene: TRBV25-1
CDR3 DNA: TGTGCCAGTAAACAGGGGCACACTGAAGCTTTCTTT
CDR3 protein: CASKQGHTEAFF

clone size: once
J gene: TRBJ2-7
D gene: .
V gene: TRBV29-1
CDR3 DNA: TGCAGCGTTGAGGTTACGGGACTGGGGGTCGACGAGCAGTACTTC
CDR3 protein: CSVEVTGLGVDEQYF

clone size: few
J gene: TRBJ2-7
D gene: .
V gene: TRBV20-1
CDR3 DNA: TGCAGTGCTAGGAACAGCCAAGCCTACGAGCAGTACTTC
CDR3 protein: CSARNSQAYEQYF

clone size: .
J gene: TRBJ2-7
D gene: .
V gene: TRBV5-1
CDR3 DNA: TGCGCCAGCAGCCGCCAGAACGATGGGTCTATAGCCTACGAGCAGTACTTC
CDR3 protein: CASSRQNDGSIAYEQYF

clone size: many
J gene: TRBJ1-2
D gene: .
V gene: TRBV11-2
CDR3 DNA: TGTGCCAGCAGCTTAGATCGAAACAGGAACTATGGCTACACCTTC
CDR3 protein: CASSLDRNRNYGYTF

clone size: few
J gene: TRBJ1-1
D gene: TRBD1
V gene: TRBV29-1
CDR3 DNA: TGCAGCGCTGCGGACAGGGGGAACACTGAAGCTTTCTTT
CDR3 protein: CSAADRGNTEAFF

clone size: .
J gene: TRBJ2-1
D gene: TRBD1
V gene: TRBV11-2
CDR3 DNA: TGTGCCAGCAGCCGAAACAGGGGGGAGGCTGAGCAGTTCTTC
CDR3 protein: CASSRNRGEAEQFF

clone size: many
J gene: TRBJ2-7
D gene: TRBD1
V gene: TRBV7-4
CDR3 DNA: TGTGCCAGCAGCTTAGTGGGGACAGCCACCTACGAGCAGTACTTC
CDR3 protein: CASSLVGTATYEQYF